In its sample, the clone carrying this T cell receptor beta chain was seen a few times. Its antigen is undetermined. Populations isolated by sorting all had purity greater than 95%. This specimen belongs to a study of beta chain features in type 1 diabetes. Reverse transcribing all isolated RNA meant expressed TCRB transcripts were sequenced. Libraries were prepared by immunoSEQ multiplex PCR; TCRdb keeps only in-frame clonotypes and omits some of them. The sample records hundreds of thousands of clones, approximately 14% being singletons. This CDR3 has 19 amino acids. Unmatched junction bases numbered 26, after V lost 8 bases and J lost 6 bases. The germline V gene encodes CDR1 SQVTM and CDR2 ANQGSEA. Study observations and caveats: A cDNA-based sequencing approach could over-represent cells with high TCR expression. Unsettled here was the matter of whether HLA type influences TCRB rearrangement. There was a moderate but significant shortening of TCRB CDR3s in all four CD4+ subsets of Type 1 diabetes patients.

The V gene is TRBV29-1, the J gene TRBJ2-7; 12 bases are a match to TRBD1. The material sequenced was central memory CD4+ T cells from blood. This clonotype was sampled from a young man in good health. For the CDR3, the DNA is TGCAGCCTAAAAGGGGACAGGGGGCGCCTGCGGGCGGACACCAGCGAGCAGTACGTC. Translation: CSLKGDRGRLRADTSEQYV.